One and the same sample provided the 20 T cell receptor beta chains below, sequenced in a study of blood T cell repertoires in COVID-19. The repertoire was sequenced with immunoSEQ multiplex PCR; TCRdb's copy has only in-frame clones and lacks some. The table records some 700,000 clones, more than 80% of them present only once. Sequenced sample: peripheral blood. These receptors all stem from a woman between 18 and 29 years old with acute or convalescent COVID-19.

The gene calls are TRBV4-3 and TRBJ1-4; D gene uncertain. Trimming pared 1 base from V and 3 bases from J, leaving 9 bases between. Germline CDR1 LGHNA, CDR2 YSLEER. CDR3 length: 15 residues. This chain's CDR3 is CASSQVESPNEKLFF. CDR3 DNA sequence: TGCGCCAGCAGCCAAGTTGAGAGCCCTAATGAAAAACTGTTTTTT.

The chain links TRBV3-1 (or the pseudogene TRBV3-2) to TRBJ1-1; D ambiguous. V was clipped by 4 bases and J by 8 bases, with 14 bases between them. The CDR3 loop spans 13 amino acids. Looked up from germline, CDR1 is LGHDT and CDR2 is YNNKEL (reference sequence). The CDR3 nucleotides are TGTGCCAGCAGCCGCCATGAGTTGTCGGAAGCTTTCTTT. Protein product: CASSRHELSEAFF.

This CDR3 reads CSVVLGRSNEKLFF. The CDR3 DNA is TGCAGCGTTGTGCTGGGGAGGTCTAATGAAAAACTGTTTTTT. V is TRBV29-1 and J is TRBJ1-4; no reliable D call. V was clipped by 4 bases and J by 3 bases, with 12 bases between them. Germline assignment: CDR1 SQVTM and CDR2 ANQGSEA. The CDR3 length is 14 residues.

The chain is built from TRBV7-8 and TRBJ1-5; 9 nucleotides agree with TRBD1. V was pared by 3 bases and J by 3 bases, with 6 bases of the junction left unmatched. This CDR3 has 16 residues. The germline gives CDR1 SGHVS, CDR2 FQNEAQ. CDR3 amino acids: CASSFGQGNNNQPQHF. Here the CDR3 DNA reads TGTGCCAGCAGCTTCGGACAGGGGAATAACAATCAGCCCCAGCATTTT. The complete variable domain, with remaining parts taken from reference TRBV7-8 and TRBJ1-5, reads GAGVSQSPRYKVAKRGQDVALRCDPISGHVSLFWYQQALGQGPEFLTYFQNEAQLDKSGLPSDRFFAERPEGSVSTLKIQRTQQEDSAVYLCASSFGQGNNNQPQHFGDGTRLSIL.

The chain combines TRBV6-2 or TRBV6-3 with TRBJ1-4; weak D call: TRBD1 (6 bases). CDR1 is MNHEY and CDR2 is SVGEGT in the germline V gene. The CDR3 contains 15 residues. V was pared by 5 bases and J by 7 bases, with 17 bases between. The DNA of the CDR3 is TGTGCCAGCAGTACCGGACAGAGTTCTACTGAAAAACTGTTTTTT. Encoded protein: CASSTGQSSTEKLFF.

This clone was seen once. This rearrangement joins TRBV24-1 to TRBJ2-7; 10 bases agree with TRBD1. CDR3 length equals 14 residues. The germline CDR1 and CDR2 sequences are KGHDR and SFDVKD. Trimming cost V 3 bases and J 6 bases; bases outside gene matches: 4. This CDR3 is CATSDAGTGVEQYF. The CDR3 nucleotides are TGTGCCACCAGTGATGCCGGGACAGGGGTCGAGCAGTACTTC.

V gene TRBV4-2 combines with J gene TRBJ2-1; 12 bases are shared with TRBD2. The CDR3 has 17 amino acids. Germline trimming cut 4 bases from V and 7 bases from J; bases unmatched to any gene: 11. Germline V CDR1 and CDR2: LGHNA, YNFKEQ. The CDR3 coding sequence is TGTGCCAGCAGCCCTTCCGCTAGCGGGGGGGCGGATAATGAGCAGTTCTTC. Its protein product is CASSPSASGGADNEQFF.

The J gene is TRBJ2-1, the V gene TRBV7-2, with 9 bases identical to TRBD1. CDR1 is SGHTA, CDR2 FQGNSA, per germline. Trimming at V came to 6 bases and at J to 7 bases, leaving 13 bases not matched to a gene. The CDR3 runs 16 residues. In DNA, the CDR3 is TGTGCCAGCAGATGGACCGGGACAGGGATGGGGAATGAGCAGTTCTTC. Its protein product is CASRWTGTGMGNEQFF.

This chain links TRBV5-1 with TRBJ2-7, with 7 nucleotides matching TRBD1. The germline V gene has CDR1 SGHRS and CDR2 YFSETQ. The CDR3 contains 14 residues. V gave up 3 bases and J gave up 2 bases; unmatched junction bases: 5. The CDR3 protein is CASSYRTGTYEQYF. Written as DNA, the CDR3 is TGCGCCAGCAGCTACCGGACAGGCACCTACGAGCAGTACTTC.

The CDR3 here is CASTGLADYNEQFF. CDR3 DNA: TGTGCCAGCACCGGACTAGCGGACTACAATGAGCAGTTCTTC. This chain links TRBV2 with TRBJ2-1; 10 positions agree with TRBD2. Trimming took 7 bases from V and 3 from J; bases not matched to a gene: 3. The CDR3 length is 14 residues. Germline CDR1 SNHLY, CDR2 FYNNEI.

This chain uses TRBV27 with TRBJ1-1; 12 bases fit TRBD1. The V gene end was trimmed by 6 bases and the J gene end by 6 bases; junction bases not matched to a gene: 8. Germline CDR1 is MNHEY and CDR2 is SMNVEV (reference sequence). The CDR3 loop spans 15 amino acids. The DNA for the CDR3 is TGTGCCAGCAGCGACCGGGACAGGGGGCACCCTGAAGCTTTCTTT. This codes for CASSDRDRGHPEAFF.

V usage is TRBV14 and J usage is TRBJ1-6; 7 bases fit TRBD1. V was pared by 6 bases and J by 4 bases, with 9 bases of the junction left unmatched. Germline lookup yields CDR1 SGHDN and CDR2 FVKESK. This CDR3 contains 16 residues. The CDR3 DNA sequence: TGTGCCAGCAGTCCGAACACAGGGGCGTATAATTCACCCCTCCACTTT. Protein product: CASSPNTGAYNSPLHF.

The genes are TRBV6-5 and TRBJ1-2; 10 nucleotides align to TRBD1. CDR1 is MNHEY, CDR2 SVGAGI, per germline. The CDR3 has 13 residues. V was pared by 8 bases and J by 6 bases, with 6 bases of the junction left unmatched. The CDR3 loop reads CASAPGQGNGYTF. The CDR3 region has the DNA TGTGCCAGCGCCCCGGGACAGGGGAATGGCTACACCTTC.

This chain uses TRBV7-9 with TRBJ1-4, with no clear D. This CDR3 comprises 14 residues. Germline lookup yields CDR1 SEHNR and CDR2 FQNEAQ (reference sequence). V gave up 5 bases and J gave up 3 bases, with 10 bases separating them. CDR3 sequence (DNA): TGTGCCAGCAGCCCGGCGGCGTCTAATGAAAAACTGTTTTTT. Amino acid sequence: CASSPAASNEKLFF.

The chain is built from TRBV7-2 and TRBJ1-1; the D gene is possibly TRBD1 (5 bases). V was clipped by 5 bases and J by 5 bases, with 27 bases between them. The germline gives CDR1 SGHTA, CDR2 FQGNSA. The CDR3 consists of 18 residues. This CDR3 reads CASSPPGGGPEHMTEAFF. The CDR3 coding sequence is TGTGCCAGCAGCCCCCCAGGCGGGGGACCCGAACATATGACTGAAGCTTTCTTT.

The chain is built from TRBV5-6 and TRBJ1-6, with TRBD1 matching over 7 bases. V lost 4 bases to trimming and J lost 6 bases; unmatched junction nucleotides: 4. CDR1 SGHDT and CDR2 YYEEEE come from the germline V gene. CDR3 length: 14 amino acids. The chain's CDR3 is CASSRQGGNSPLHF. For the CDR3, the DNA is TGTGCCAGCAGCCGACAGGGTGGTAATTCACCCCTCCACTTT.

Concerning this clone: This sample also contains other DNA sequences that code for the same CDR3. J is TRBJ1-1 and V is TRBV12-3 or TRBV12-4, with 7 bases identical to TRBD1. The ends lost 6 bases at V and 1 base at J; junction bases unmatched: 2. This CDR3 comprises 13 residues. The CDR3 sequence is CASSPGGNTEAFF. The CDR3, as DNA: TGTGCCAGCAGCCCAGGGGGGAACACTGAAGCTTTCTTT.

On this clone: This CDR3 is also generated by other DNA sequences in the sample. The chain links TRBV5-1 to TRBJ1-1, with D tentatively TRBD1 (6 bases). The CDR3 has 15 amino acids. The germline V gene encodes CDR1 SGHRS and CDR2 YFSETQ. V lost 0 bases and J 2 bases, leaving 11 bases between the germline ends. CDR3 amino acids: CASSLEAGVNTEAFF. The CDR3 DNA sequence: TGCGCCAGCAGCTTGGAGGCAGGGGTTAACACTGAAGCTTTCTTT.

This clone was seen only once. The chain is built from TRBV5-4 and TRBJ2-1; D is possibly TRBD2 (6 bases). The CDR3 has 17 amino acids. CDR1 SGHNT and CDR2 YYREEE come from the germline V gene (reference sequence). Trimming stripped 4 bases from V and 0 bases from J, with 17 bases between. The CDR3 is CASSPRGGADSYNEQFF. The CDR3 DNA is TGTGCCAGCAGCCCCCGGGGCGGGGCGGACTCCTACAATGAGCAGTTCTTC.

The chain couples TRBV4-2 to TRBJ2-1; 8 bases line up with TRBD1. Per germline, CDR1 LGHNA and CDR2 YNFKEQ. Losses at the gene ends were 3 bases for V and 1 base for J; bases not matched to a gene: 5. The length of the CDR3 is 16 residues. The CDR3 protein is CASSQDREVSYNEQFF. The CDR3 region has the DNA TGTGCCAGCAGCCAGGACAGGGAGGTTTCCTACAATGAGCAGTTCTTC.